Following are 18 T cell receptor beta chains from one sample sequenced in a study of blood T cell repertoires in COVID-19. Only in-frame clones appear in the TCRdb table, and some are missing; sequencing was by immunoSEQ multiplex PCR. The profile shows 290,000 or so clones, around 89% of them singletons. Sequenced material: PBMCs or T cells enriched from blood (not recorded which). These receptors all stem from a woman younger than 30 with acute COVID-19.

The chain combines TRBV7-9 with TRBJ2-1; 11 nucleotides align to TRBD1. Germline V lookup: CDR1 SEHNR, CDR2 FQNEAQ (reference sequence). The CDR3 has 15 residues. Trimming cost V 0 bases and J 8 bases; bases outside gene matches: 3. The CDR3 region is CASSLAGTGGYEQFF. The CDR3 DNA follows: TGTGCCAGCAGCTTAGCCGGGACAGGGGGATATGAGCAGTTCTTC.

The chain combines TRBV28 with TRBJ2-6; D is unresolved. Germline-derived CDR1 and CDR2 are MDHEN and SYDVKM. This CDR3 contains 14 residues. Between the trimmed V and J ends, which lost 8 bases and 1 base, there was a span of 9 bases. The CDR3, as DNA: TGTGCCAGCGAGGTCGGTTCTGGGGCCAACGTCCTGACTTTC. It is translated as CASEVGSGANVLTF.

This sequence joins TRBV28 and TRBJ2-1; 10 bases align to TRBD1. The junction had 3 bases not matched to a gene; V was cut back by 7 bases and J by 3 bases. This CDR3 is built from 14 residues. The germline V gene has CDR1 MDHEN and CDR2 SYDVKM. The CDR3 here is CASTTGGSYNEQFF. In DNA form, the CDR3 reads TGTGCCAGCACGACAGGGGGCAGCTACAATGAGCAGTTCTTC.

In regard to this clone: In the same sample, other DNA sequences code for this CDR3. The chain recombines TRBV5-1 with TRBJ2-7; 8 bases map to TRBD1. V lost 0 bases, J lost 4 bases, and 0 bases stayed unmatched. The CDR3 spans 13 residues. Germline CDR1 SGHRS, CDR2 YFSETQ. The CDR3: CASSLDRGYEQYF. DNA of the CDR3: TGCGCCAGCAGCTTGGACAGGGGGTACGAGCAGTACTTC.

The V gene is TRBV28, the J gene TRBJ1-4, with D perhaps matching TRBD1 (6 bases). This CDR3 is built from 15 residues. CDR1 is MDHEN and CDR2 is SYDVKM in the germline V gene. V was pared by 6 bases and J by 6 bases, with 17 bases between. The CDR3 spells CASSHPQGLDEKLFF. The CDR3 coding sequence is TGTGCCAGCAGCCACCCCCAGGGGTTGGATGAAAAACTGTTTTTT.

V usage is TRBV18 and J usage is TRBJ2-1; 12 nucleotides agree with TRBD2. The CDR3 is 16 amino acids. The V and J ends lost 1 base and 9 bases, in that order; junction bases with no gene match: 7. Germline V lookup: CDR1 KGHSH, CDR2 LQKENI. CDR3: CASSPLGTSGRSEQFF. DNA of the CDR3: TGTGCCAGCTCACCACTCGGAACTAGCGGGAGGTCTGAGCAGTTCTTC.

Here the CDR3 DNA reads TGTGCCAGCAGCCGGAAGACAGGGGGCAGCTATGGCTACACCTTC. Its translation: CASSRKTGGSYGYTF. J is TRBJ1-2 and V is TRBV3-1 (or the pseudogene TRBV3-2); 10 positions agree with TRBD1. The CDR3 has 15 residues. Germline CDR1 reads LGHDT; CDR2 reads YNNKEL (reference sequence). The V and J ends lost 4 bases and 4 bases, in that order; junction bases with no gene match: 6.

The V and J genes are TRBV5-8 and TRBJ2-1; 8 bases line up with TRBD2. There are 14 residues in the CDR3. J gave up 8 bases and V 1 base, and 5 bases lay outside the gene matches. The V gene's germline CDR1 is SGHTS and CDR2 YDEGEE. CDR3 sequence: CASSLTSGRDEQFF. As DNA, the CDR3 is TGTGCCAGCAGCTTGACTAGCGGCCGGGATGAGCAGTTCTTC.

The gene calls are TRBV28 and TRBJ1-2, with unresolved D. Between the trimmed V and J ends, which lost 10 bases and 2 bases, there was a span of 11 bases. Germline V gene data show CDR1 as MDHEN and CDR2 as SYDVKM. CDR3 length equals 12 residues. Here the CDR3 DNA reads TGTGCCACCACGGGGTTAAACTATGGCTACACCTTC. Amino acid sequence: CATTGLNYGYTF.

The chain couples TRBV28 to TRBJ2-1; 12 bases fit TRBD1. Germline lookup yields CDR1 MDHEN and CDR2 SYDVKM. V dropped 4 bases and J dropped 6; count of bases not matched to a gene: 7. The CDR3 has 16 amino acids. DNA of the CDR3: TGTGCCAGCAGTTATCCGGGACAGGGGGCCTTCAATGAGCAGTTCTTC. Its protein product is CASSYPGQGAFNEQFF.

The chain is built from TRBV2 and TRBJ2-7; the match to TRBD1 covers 9 bases. The V gene end was trimmed by 6 bases and the J gene end by 4 bases; junction bases not matched to a gene: 4. The germline V gene has CDR1 SNHLY and CDR2 FYNNEI. This CDR3 is 13 amino acids long. The CDR3 coding sequence is TGTGCCAGCAGGGGGACAGGGACGTACGAGCAGTACTTC. Residues: CASRGTGTYEQYF.

The chain has TRBV11-3 and TRBJ1-4, with 7 positions matching TRBD1. V was pared by 0 bases and J by 0 bases, with 7 bases of the junction left unmatched. CDR3 size: 18 residues. Germline V gives CDR1 SGHNT, CDR2 YENEEA. This CDR3 is CASSLELTGIATNEKLFF. DNA of the CDR3: TGTGCCAGCAGCTTAGAATTGACAGGGATTGCAACTAATGAAAAACTGTTTTTT.

The rearrangement links TRBV5-1 to TRBJ1-4, with 8 bases aligning to TRBD1. V was clipped by 9 bases and J by 3 bases; unmatched bases: 13. This CDR3 contains 16 residues. Per germline, CDR1 SGHRS and CDR2 YFSETQ. As DNA, the CDR3 is TGCGCCACCAAACAGGGGCCACAGGGGGCTAATGAAAAACTGTTTTTT. Its protein is CATKQGPQGANEKLFF. Full variable domain (remainder filled in from reference TRBV5-1 and TRBJ1-4): KAGVTQTPRYLIKTRGQQVTLSCSPISGHRSVSWYQQTPGQGLQFLFEYFSETQRNKGNFPGRFSGRQFSNSRSEMNVSTLELGDSALYLCATKQGPQGANEKLFFGSGTQLSVL.

This chain uses TRBV19 with TRBJ1-2; 12 positions match TRBD1. V was pared by 7 bases and J by 7 bases, with 10 bases of the junction left unmatched. This CDR3 contains 15 residues. Germline CDR1 and CDR2: LNHDA and SQIVND (reference sequence). The CDR3 region has the DNA TGTGCCAGTACTAACCCGGGACAGGGGGCGCGTGGCTACACCTTC. Translating gives CASTNPGQGARGYTF.

V usage is TRBV19 and J usage is TRBJ1-5; TRBD1 is a possible D gene (6 bases). The CDR3 extends over 15 amino acids. With 3 bases removed from V and 3 bases from J, the gap between germline ends came to 12 bases. In germline, CDR1 is LNHDA, CDR2 SQIVND (reference sequence). Here the CDR3 reads CASSIDRLNNQPQHF. Here the CDR3 DNA reads TGTGCCAGTAGTATCGACAGGTTGAACAATCAGCCCCAGCATTTT.

The chain carries TRBV15 and TRBJ1-5; D is possibly TRBD1 (6 bases). CDR3 length equals 15 residues. Per the germline V gene, CDR1 is LNHNV and CDR2 is YYDKDF (reference sequence). Trimming stripped 0 bases from V and 5 bases from J, with 11 bases between. DNA of the CDR3: TGTGCCACCAGCAGAGATCACGGACAGCATCAGCCCCAGCATTTT. Encoded protein: CATSRDHGQHQPQHF.

The table lists this clone with many counts. This chain uses TRBV30 with TRBJ2-2; 7 bases map to TRBD2. The CDR3 spans 15 residues. V trimming: 0 bases; J trimming: 5 bases; junction bases outside the gene matches: 6. Germline CDR1 reads GTSNPN; CDR2 reads SVGIG (reference sequence). As DNA, the CDR3 is TGTGCCTGGAGTGTAGGCGGGAGCGTTACCGGGGAGCTGTTTTTT. Amino acids: CAWSVGGSVTGELFF.

The CDR3 sequence is CASSQVQAGGNEQFF. CDR3 bases: TGTGCCAGCAGCCAAGTGCAGGCGGGAGGTAATGAGCAGTTCTTC. This chain connects TRBV3-1 (or the pseudogene TRBV3-2) to TRBJ2-1; 8 bases are a match to TRBD2. J gave up 7 bases and V 1 base, and 6 bases lay outside the gene matches. The CDR3 consists of 15 residues. The V gene's germline CDR1 is LGHDT and CDR2 YNNKEL (reference sequence).